This is a list of T cell receptor beta chains from one sample in a study of molecular identifiers for immune sequencing clone quantification. TCRdb re-analysed the PCR reads in MiXCR, keeping a single row per CDR3 protein. The table records 300,000 to 400,000 distinct CDR3 sequences, roughly a fifth of them present only once. Sequencing used naive CD8+ T cells from blood, with Jurkat cell RNA spiked in. These receptors came from a human donor in good health. Some libraries in this study had Jurkat cell RNA spiked in. CDR3s include the opening cysteine and the closing phenylalanine or tryptophan. A D gene is named only where the DNA matches it firmly. A clone size is listed for some rows: how often the clone was seen (once, few, many), or a class if it is expanded.

J | V | D | size | DNA | CDR3
TRBJ2-7 | TRBV27 | . | . | TGTGCCAGCCACGGGGGCCCCTACGAGCAGTACTTC | CASHGGPYEQYF
TRBJ2-4 | TRBV30 | TRBD1 | few | TGTGCCTGGAGTCCCGGGACAGGTCTTGACATTCAGTACTTC | CAWSPGTGLDIQYF
TRBJ1-5 | TRBV4-2 | . | many | TGTGCCAGCAGCCAAGGAATAGGGGACCTCAATCAGCCCCAGCATTTT | CASSQGIGDLNQPQHF
TRBJ2-7 | TRBV7-9 | . | many | TGTGCCAGCAGCTCGTCACGGGACAAGGGGTGGTACGAGCAGTACTTC | CASSSSRDKGWYEQYF
TRBJ2-1 | TRBV20-1 | TRBD2 | few | TGCAGTACTGAACCCGGGACTAGCGGGAGCTGGTACAATGAGCAGTTCTTC | CSTEPGTSGSWYNEQFF
TRBJ1-6 | TRBV5-6 | . | . | TGTGCCAGCAGCTTGCGTCACGGGAATAATTCACCCTTCCACTTT | CASSLRHGNNSPFHF
TRBJ1-4 | TRBV27 | . | few | TGTGCCAGCAGTTTAACCCCCTCCGCGTTGGAACTGTTTTTT | CASSLTPSALELFF
TRBJ2-7 | TRBV19 | . | many | TGTGCCAGTAGCCCCGCGGGGAACTCCTACGAGCAGTACTTC | CASSPAGNSYEQYF
TRBJ2-5 | TRBV21-1 | . | many | TGTGCCAGCAGCAAAGATTCTAGGACTACCCCCGAGACCCAGTACTTC | CASSKDSRTTPETQYF
TRBJ2-3 | TRBV5-1 | . | . | TGCGCCAGCAGCTTGGCCAGGGGGGATAGGACAGATACGCAGTATTTT | CASSLARGDRTDTQYF
TRBJ1-4 | TRBV6-5 | . | . | TGTGCCAGCAGCCCTCGGGGGCAGGGAAGAACTAATGAAAGACTGTTTTTT | CASSPRGQGRTNERLFF
TRBJ2-5 | TRBV3-1 | . | many | TGTGCCAGCAGGGGGCTATTGGAGACCCAGTACTTC | CASRGLLETQYF
TRBJ2-3 | TRBV7-2 | . | . | TGTGCCGGCGGCCTACTCCGGGACAGGGTAGCGGGAGGCGAAGATACGCAGTATTTT | CAGGLLRDRVAGGEDTQYF
TRBJ2-3 | TRBV12-3/TRBV12-4 | . | few | TGTGCCAGCAGGCTCGGGCACCCCACAGATACGCAGTATTTT | CASRLGHPTDTQYF
TRBJ2-7 | TRBV20-1 | TRBD2 | few | TGCAGTGCTGAACTAGCGGGAGGCCAACCGACGACCTCCTACGAGCAGTACTTC | CSAELAGGQPTTSYEQYF
TRBJ2-7 | TRBV6-5 | . | many | TGTGCCAGCAGCCCGGACTACTCCTACGAGCAGTACTTC | CASSPDYSYEQYF
TRBJ2-1 | TRBV28 | . | many | TGTGCCAGCAGCCGATGGGGTGAGCAGTTCTTC | CASSRWGEQFF
TRBJ1-3 | TRBV19 | . | many | TGTGCCAGTATGACGTACAGCTCTGGAAACACCATATATTTT | CASMTYSSGNTIYF
TRBJ1-2 | TRBV19 | . | many | TGTGCCACAACGGACAGACTTAAAGGTGATGGCTACACCTTC | CATTDRLKGDGYTF
TRBJ2-7 | TRBV27 | . | few | TGTGCCAGCCGTACTGACCCGGACTCACCTATATACGAGCAGTACTTC | CASRTDPDSPIYEQYF
TRBJ2-5 | TRBV7-8 | TRBD2 | many | TGTGCCAGCAGCTTAGGTGTCGGGGGGGGAGAGACCCAGTACTTC | CASSLGVGGGETQYF
TRBJ1-1 | TRBV11-2 | . | many | TGTGCCAGCAGCCAGGCGACAGGTCTGCTGAACACTGAAGCTTTCTTT | CASSQATGLLNTEAFF
TRBJ2-1 | TRBV24-1 | . | many | TGTGCCACCAGTGCCGGAGTATTCAATGAGCAGTTCTTC | CATSAGVFNEQFF
TRBJ1-1 | TRBV6-6 | . | many | TGTGCCAGCAGTTACTCGGTCGAAGCTTTCTTT | CASSYSVEAFF
TRBJ1-1 | TRBV29-1 | . | many | TGCAGCGTTCCGACCGGGGGCGCGGACACTGAAGCTTTCTTT | CSVPTGGADTEAFF
TRBJ1-1 | TRBV6-2/TRBV6-3 | TRBD1 | many | TGTGCCAGCAGTTACTACCCCCAGGGGGCAAGTAATGAAGCTTTCTTT | CASSYYPQGASNEAFF
TRBJ2-5 | TRBV4-3 | TRBD2 | many | TGCGCCAGCAGCCAAGATGGTCTGCTAGCGGGGGGGCCCGAGACCCAGTACTTC | CASSQDGLLAGGPETQYF
TRBJ2-3 | TRBV5-6 | TRBD2 | many | TGTGCCAGCAGCTTGCTCCTAGCGGGACACACAGATACGCAGTATTTT | CASSLLLAGHTDTQYF
TRBJ2-3 | TRBV6-5 | . | many | TGTGCCAGCAGCCGAGAATTGAGCCGCATCACAGATACGCAGTATTTT | CASSRELSRITDTQYF
TRBJ1-1 | TRBV6-5 | . | many | TGTGCCAGCAGTTATTCAGTGGGGAGCCCGAACACTGAAGCTTTCTTT | CASSYSVGSPNTEAFF
TRBJ2-3 | TRBV11-2 | TRBD1 | . | TGTGCCAGCAGCTTAGGGCGGACAGGGAGGGATACGCAGTATTTT | CASSLGRTGRDTQYF
TRBJ2-2 | TRBV7-6 | . | . | TGTGCCAGCAGCTTAGTGCTGGGGGCCGGGGAGCTGTTTTTT | CASSLVLGAGELFF
TRBJ2-1 | TRBV24-1 | . | many | TGTGCCACCAGGTCCGGAGGTGAGCAGTTCTTC | CATRSGGEQFF
TRBJ2-2 | TRBV6-5 | TRBD2 | many | TGTGCCAGCAGTTACCTAGCGGGGGGGTTCTGGAACACCGGGGAGCTGTTTTTT | CASSYLAGGFWNTGELFF
TRBJ2-2 | TRBV4-3 | . | few | TGCGCCAGCAGCCAAGATCTGGCAGGGGTGAACACCGGGGAGCTGTTTTTT | CASSQDLAGVNTGELFF
TRBJ2-3 | TRBV27 | . | few | TGTGCCACCCGGACAGCGGGCACAGATACGCAGTATTTT | CATRTAGTDTQYF
TRBJ1-1 | TRBV16 | TRBD1 | many | TGTGCCAGCAGCCAAAACGTCCGACAGGGGGCGCGGGGCACTGAAGCTTTCTTT | CASSQNVRQGARGTEAFF
TRBJ1-1 | TRBV19 | . | . | TGTGCCAGTAGTCTCAATCCCAGGAACACTGAAGCTTTCTTT | CASSLNPRNTEAFF
TRBJ2-4 | TRBV4-3 | TRBD2 | many | TGCGCCAGCAGCCAAGATAGGCTAGCGGGAGGAGAAAACATTCAGTACTTC | CASSQDRLAGGENIQYF
TRBJ2-5 | TRBV7-9 | . | many | TGTGCCAGCAGCTTCGAAACTACTCCTCAGTACTTC | CASSFETTPQYF
TRBJ2-3 | TRBV28 | . | many | TGTGCCAGCAGTACCCTCGCAGATACGCAGTATTTT | CASSTLADTQYF
TRBJ2-1 | TRBV4-3 | . | many | TGCGCCAGCAGCCAAGATCGGAGCCCCAATGAGCAGTTCTTC | CASSQDRSPNEQFF
TRBJ2-7 | TRBV28 | . | many | TGTGCCAGCAGTTCACCATTCGGGTTCTCCTACGAGCAGTACTTC | CASSSPFGFSYEQYF
TRBJ2-3 | TRBV19 | . | once | TGTGCCAGTAGTATAGATCTTGTCGGGGGCACAGATACGCGGTATTTT | CASSIDLVGGTDTRYF
TRBJ1-5 | TRBV7-2 | . | many | TGTGCCAGCAGCCTGGGCGCGGCACTGGTTAGCAATCAGCCCCAGCATTTT | CASSLGAALVSNQPQHF
TRBJ2-5 | TRBV18 | TRBD1 | . | TGTGCCAGCTCACCCGATAAAAGGACAGGAGGCCAAGAGACCCAGTACTTC | CASSPDKRTGGQETQYF
TRBJ2-7 | TRBV12-3/TRBV12-4 | . | few | TGTGCCAGCAGTTCCCCCCCAGGCGTGGAGCAGTACTTC | CASSSPPGVEQYF